Listed below are T cell receptor beta chains from one sample, sequenced in a study of response to subunit inactivated influenza vaccine. TCRdb called the RT-PCR reads again in MiXCR, with one record for every CDR3 protein. This repertoire shows roughly 650,000 distinct CDR3 sequences, 15% to 17% found once; its top ten account for roughly 10%. This specimen consisted of PBMCs from blood, obtained roughly 13 days after vaccination. Receptors originate from a man in his forties or fifties who received an inactivated influenza vaccine. Each CDR3 is given with its conserved first and last residue. D genes are given only for firm matches. A clone size is listed for some rows: how often the clone was seen (once, few, many), or a class if it is expanded.

D gene,V gene,J gene,clone size,CDR3 DNA,CDR3 protein
NA,TRBV12-3/TRBV12-4,TRBJ1-1,few,TGTGCCAGCAGTTTATCGCAGGGGTTCACTGAAGCTTTCTTT,CASSLSQGFTEAFF
TRBD1,TRBV7-2,TRBJ1-6,NA,TGTGCCAGCAGCTTCAGACAGGGGAGGACACCCCTCCACTTT,CASSFRQGRTPLHF
TRBD1,TRBV20-1,TRBJ2-1,NA,TGCAGTGCTAGGACAGGGGGAATAAATGAGCAGTTCTTC,CSARTGGINEQFF
NA,TRBV12-3/TRBV12-4,TRBJ2-7,NA,TGTGCCAGCAGTTTAATTAGGGGAACCTACGAGCAGTACTTC,CASSLIRGTYEQYF
NA,TRBV3-1,TRBJ1-1,NA,TGTGCCAGCAGCCAAGTAGACAGGCGGTCGATTGGCACTGAAGCTTTCTTT,CASSQVDRRSIGTEAFF
NA,TRBV7-2,TRBJ2-5,NA,TGTGCCAGCACCTTCCGGGGCCCCTCGGAGACCCAGTACTTC,CASTFRGPSETQYF
NA,TRBV12-3/TRBV12-4,TRBJ2-7,NA,TGTGCCAGCAGTCCCTATAATCCTCCCTACGAGCAGTACTTC,CASSPYNPPYEQYF
TRBD1,TRBV12-3/TRBV12-4,TRBJ1-6,many,TGTGCCAGCAGTTTAGACAGGGGGAATTCACCCCTCCACTTT,CASSLDRGNSPLHF
NA,TRBV4-1,TRBJ2-1,NA,TGCGCCAGCAGCCACCAAGGGGGTCTTGCCTACAATGAGCAGTTCTTC,CASSHQGGLAYNEQFF
NA,TRBV2,TRBJ2-7,NA,TGTGCCAGCGAGACGGGGACCTACGAGCAGTACTTC,CASETGTYEQYF
TRBD1,TRBV5-1,TRBJ1-6,few,TGCGCCAGCAGCTTGGATGGGACAGGCTTTTCACCCCTCCACTTT,CASSLDGTGFSPLHF
NA,TRBV10-3,TRBJ2-2,few,TGTGCCATCGAGTTAGGGAGAAACACCGGGGAGCTGTTTTTT,CAIELGRNTGELFF
NA,TRBV10-3,TRBJ2-2,NA,TGTGCCATCATGGGGGTGAGGGACACCGGGGAGCTGTTTTTT,CAIMGVRDTGELFF
NA,TRBV20-1,TRBJ2-7,NA,TGCAGTGCTAGAGATTCTCCTAGCTCCTACGAGCAGTACTTC,CSARDSPSSYEQYF
NA,TRBV18,TRBJ1-1,few,TGTGCCAGCTCACCATTGGGGACGAACACTGAAGCTTTCTTT,CASSPLGTNTEAFF
NA,TRBV7-2,TRBJ1-1,NA,TGTGCCAGCAGCCAGACAGCCCTCATGAACACTGAAGCTTTCTTT,CASSQTALMNTEAFF
TRBD2,TRBV20-1,TRBJ2-3,few,TGCAGTGCTACCCGGACTAGCGGGAAGACAGATACGCAGTATTTT,CSATRTSGKTDTQYF
NA,TRBV30,TRBJ2-2,many,TGTGCCTGGAGGGCAGGCACACTCACCGGGGAGCTGTTTTTT,CAWRAGTLTGELFF
NA,TRBV20-1,TRBJ1-5,few,TGCAGTGCTAGAGATCGAACACGAATTAGCAATCAGCCCCAGCATTTT,CSARDRTRISNQPQHF
NA,TRBV7-9,TRBJ1-5,many,TGTGCCAGCAGCTTAGCTACCACCAGGGCGCCCCAGCATTTT,CASSLATTRAPQHF
NA,TRBV10-3,TRBJ2-3,few,TGTGCCATCAGTGAGTCGGAGGGAGAAGTGGGTGATACGCAGTATTTT,CAISESEGEVGDTQYF
NA,TRBV29-1,TRBJ2-3,few,TGCAGCGCCGACAAGGGTTCTAGCACAGATACGCAGTATTTT,CSADKGSSTDTQYF
TRBD1,TRBV6-1,TRBJ2-6,NA,TGTGCCAGCAGTACCGTCCCGGGACAGGGATCAGGGGCCAACGTCCTGACTTTC,CASSTVPGQGSGANVLTF
NA,TRBV7-8,TRBJ2-5,few,TGTGCCAGCAGCCCGGGTGGTAGGGGAGAGACCCAGTACTTC,CASSPGGRGETQYF
NA,TRBV7-2,TRBJ2-3,few,TGTGCCAGCAGCTTAGCTGAGGGGCGCACAGATACGCAGTATTTT,CASSLAEGRTDTQYF
TRBD2,TRBV29-1,TRBJ2-5,few,TGCAGCGTTGCCGGCTCTCCCGGGGGACTAGCGGCGGTCCAAGAGACCCAGTACTTC,CSVAGSPGGLAAVQETQYF
NA,TRBV7-6,TRBJ2-2,many,TGTGCCAGCAGCTTAGCCAGGGCGGGCACCGGGGAGCTGTTTTTT,CASSLARAGTGELFF
TRBD1,TRBV5-8,TRBJ1-1,few,TGTGCCAGCAGCGCGGGACAGGGGGCGGAAGCTTTCTTT,CASSAGQGAEAFF
NA,TRBV20-1,TRBJ2-5,few,TGCAGTGCTAGAGATCTCCGGGACCCCGGGGAGACCCAGTACTTC,CSARDLRDPGETQYF
TRBD1,TRBV7-2,TRBJ2-2,few,TGTGCCAGCAGCTCATCCGGGACAGGGGTAGGGGAGCTGTTTTTT,CASSSSGTGVGELFF
NA,TRBV5-6,TRBJ1-1,NA,TGTGCCAGCAGCTTTGGGAGTTTAGAAGAAGCTTTCTTT,CASSFGSLEEAFF
NA,TRBV24-1,TRBJ2-3,few,TGTGCCACCAGTGATGCCCAAGGGATCGCAGATACGCAGTATTTT,CATSDAQGIADTQYF
NA,TRBV2,TRBJ2-7,NA,TGTGCAACGGGCCGGTTCTCATCCACCGAGCAGTACTTC,CATGRFSSTEQYF
NA,TRBV18,TRBJ1-1,NA,TGTGCCAGCTCGCCGATTCCGGGACACGGTGAAGCTTTCTTT,CASSPIPGHGEAFF
TRBD1,TRBV5-1,TRBJ2-7,many,TGCGCCAGCAGCCAATCCGACAGGGGCGAGCAGTACTTC,CASSQSDRGEQYF
NA,TRBV7-9,TRBJ2-7,NA,TGTGCCAGCAGCTCTCAGGGGCTCCTAACCTACGAGCAGTACTTC,CASSSQGLLTYEQYF
TRBD1,TRBV9,TRBJ2-5,NA,TGTGCCAGCAGCACACACAGGGGGCGGGAAGAGACCCAGTACTTC,CASSTHRGREETQYF
NA,TRBV19,TRBJ2-5,few,TGTGCCAGTAGTACAGACGCGGCGGTGGCGACCCAGTACTTC,CASSTDAAVATQYF
TRBD1,TRBV12-3/TRBV12-4,TRBJ1-1,few,TGTGCCAGCAGACGACAGGGCTCAGGCACTGAAGCTTTCTTT,CASRRQGSGTEAFF
TRBD1,TRBV20-1,TRBJ2-7,NA,TGCAGTGCTAGAGAGGCCCGGGACAGGGGACACGAGCAGTACTTC,CSAREARDRGHEQYF
NA,TRBV7-2,TRBJ2-5,few,TGTGCCAGCAGCCTGTATAGGGAGACCCAGTACTTC,CASSLYRETQYF
NA,TRBV11-2,TRBJ2-5,NA,TGTGCCAGCAGCTTAGATCGGTGGGAAGAGACCCAGTACTTC,CASSLDRWEETQYF
TRBD1,TRBV6-2/TRBV6-3,TRBJ2-1,NA,TGTGCCAGTTGGGACAGGTCGTACAATGAGCAGTTCTTC,CASWDRSYNEQFF